The clone carrying this T cell receptor (beta chain) was detected a few times. The record originates from a study of blood T cell repertoires in COVID-19. Study at large: Italy, Spain and the United States were the sources of the convalescent and acute COVID-19 samples. Sources were T cells, B-cell-depleted T cells, or PBMCs; the material itself was cDNA or gDNA.

The authors' processing: Reference gene primer amplification gave estimated nucleated cell counts. TCRdb's copy holds only in-frame clones and misses some; the assay was immunoSEQ multiplex PCR. That table furnishes V, J and clone size, whereas the DNA furnished D and trimming. This sample yields 240,000 or so clones, of which 75% to 90% are seen a single time; 7.2% belongs to the top ten. This CDR3 is built from 15 residues. Germline CDR1 is SNHLY and CDR2 is FYNNEI. J gave up 5 bases and V 7 bases, and 13 bases lay outside the gene matches. This sequence joins TRBV2 and TRBJ2-5; 7 bases align to TRBD1. The sample was peripheral blood. This sequence originates from a man aged 55 to 70 who had recovered from COVID-19. The CDR3 nucleotides read TGTGCCAGCAACCAACCTCAGGGGGTGGGGGAGACCCAGTACTTC. Translation gives CASNQPQGVGETQYF.